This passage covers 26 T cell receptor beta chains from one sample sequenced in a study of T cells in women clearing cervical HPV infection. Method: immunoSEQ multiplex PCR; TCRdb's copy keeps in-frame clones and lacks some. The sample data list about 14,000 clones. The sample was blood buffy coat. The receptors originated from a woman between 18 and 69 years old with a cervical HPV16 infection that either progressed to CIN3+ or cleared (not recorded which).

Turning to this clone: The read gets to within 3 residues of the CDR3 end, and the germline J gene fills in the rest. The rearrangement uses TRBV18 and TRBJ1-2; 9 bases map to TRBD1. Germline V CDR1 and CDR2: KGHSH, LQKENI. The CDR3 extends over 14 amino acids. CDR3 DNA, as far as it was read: TGTGCCAGCTCACCGGGGACAGGGTTAACCGGC. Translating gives CASSPGTGLTG. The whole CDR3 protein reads CASSPGTGLTGYTF.

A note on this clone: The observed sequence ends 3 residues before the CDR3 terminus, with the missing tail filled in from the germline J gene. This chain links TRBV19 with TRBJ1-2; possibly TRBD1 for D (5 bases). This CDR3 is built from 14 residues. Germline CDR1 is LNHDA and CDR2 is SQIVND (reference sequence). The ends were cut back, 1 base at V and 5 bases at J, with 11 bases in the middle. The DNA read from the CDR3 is TGTGCCAGTAGTATAGTTGGCAGGGATTATGGC. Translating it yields CASSIVGRDYG. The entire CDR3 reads CASSIVGRDYGYTF.

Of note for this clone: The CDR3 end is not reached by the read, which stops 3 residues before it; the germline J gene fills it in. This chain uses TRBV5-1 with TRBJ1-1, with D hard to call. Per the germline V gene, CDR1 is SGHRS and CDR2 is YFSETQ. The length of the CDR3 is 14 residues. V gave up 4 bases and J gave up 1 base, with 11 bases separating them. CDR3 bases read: TGCGCCAGCAGCAGCGACCTCCAGAACACTGAA. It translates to CASSSDLQNTE. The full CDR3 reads CASSSDLQNTEAFF.

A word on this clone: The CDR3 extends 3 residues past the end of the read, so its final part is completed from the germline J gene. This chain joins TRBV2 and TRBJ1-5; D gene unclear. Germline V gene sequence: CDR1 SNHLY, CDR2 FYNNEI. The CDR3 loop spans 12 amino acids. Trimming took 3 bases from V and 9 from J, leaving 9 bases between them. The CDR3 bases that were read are TGTGCCAGCAGTGATGATGTCGGGCCC. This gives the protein CASSDDVGP. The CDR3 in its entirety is CASSDDVGPQHF.

The CDR3 bases that were read are TGCAGCGTTGATGGAGGCGGGGGGGCGTACAATGAG. This encodes CSVDGGGGAYNE. The full CDR3 is CSVDGGGGAYNEQFF. This rearrangement joins TRBV29-1 to TRBJ2-1; 9 bases line up with TRBD2. Read data end 3 residues before the CDR3 end; the end is taken from the germline J gene. The ends lost 3 bases at V and 4 bases at J; junction bases unmatched: 7. Germline V gene lookup returns CDR1 SQVTM and CDR2 ANQGSEA. This CDR3 has 15 amino acids.

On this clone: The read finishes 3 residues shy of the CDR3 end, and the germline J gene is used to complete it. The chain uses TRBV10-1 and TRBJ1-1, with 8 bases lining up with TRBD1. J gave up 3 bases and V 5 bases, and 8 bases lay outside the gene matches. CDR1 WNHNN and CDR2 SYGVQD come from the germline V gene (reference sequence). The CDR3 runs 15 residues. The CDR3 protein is CASSPRTGWDTEAFF. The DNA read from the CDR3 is TGCGCCAGCAGTCCGCGGACAGGGTGGGACACTGAA.

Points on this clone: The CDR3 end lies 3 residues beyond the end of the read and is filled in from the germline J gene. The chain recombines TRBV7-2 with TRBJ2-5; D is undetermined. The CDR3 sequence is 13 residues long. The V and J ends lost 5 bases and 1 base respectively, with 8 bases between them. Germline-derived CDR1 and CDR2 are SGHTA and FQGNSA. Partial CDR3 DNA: TGTGCCAGCAGCCCGCGAACCCAAGAGACC. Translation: CASSPRTQET. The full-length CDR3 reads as CASSPRTQETQYF.

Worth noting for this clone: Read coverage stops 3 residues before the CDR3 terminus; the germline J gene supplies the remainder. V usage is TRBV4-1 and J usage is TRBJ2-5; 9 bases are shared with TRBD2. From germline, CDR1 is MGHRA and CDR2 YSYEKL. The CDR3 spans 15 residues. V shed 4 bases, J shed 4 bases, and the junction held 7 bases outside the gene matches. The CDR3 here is CASSLSFSGGETQYF. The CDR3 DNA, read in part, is TGCGCCAGCAGCCTGAGTTTTAGCGGGGGAGAGACC.

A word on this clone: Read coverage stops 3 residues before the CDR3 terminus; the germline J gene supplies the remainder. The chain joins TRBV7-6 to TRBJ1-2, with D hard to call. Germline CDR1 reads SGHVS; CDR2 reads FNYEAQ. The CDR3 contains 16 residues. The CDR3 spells CASSSSVGAGTDTYTF. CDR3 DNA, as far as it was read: TGTGCCAGCAGCTCATCAGTCGGAGCTGGCACAGATACC.

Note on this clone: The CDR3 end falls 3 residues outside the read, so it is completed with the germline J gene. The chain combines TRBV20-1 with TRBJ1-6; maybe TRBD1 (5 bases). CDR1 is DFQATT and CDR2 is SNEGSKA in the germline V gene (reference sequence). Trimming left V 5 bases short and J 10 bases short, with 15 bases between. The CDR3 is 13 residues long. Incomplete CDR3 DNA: TGCAGTGCTCGAAGGGGTTCGGAATCACCC. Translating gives CSARRGSESP. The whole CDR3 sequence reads CSARRGSESPLHF.

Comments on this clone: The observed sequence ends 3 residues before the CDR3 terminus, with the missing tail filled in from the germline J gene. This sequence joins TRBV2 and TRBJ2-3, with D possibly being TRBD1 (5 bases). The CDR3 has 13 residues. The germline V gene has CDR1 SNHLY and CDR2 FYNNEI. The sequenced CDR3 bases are TGTGCCAGCAAGGAGACAGAAAATCAGCCG. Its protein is CASKETENQP. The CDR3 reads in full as CASKETENQPQYF.

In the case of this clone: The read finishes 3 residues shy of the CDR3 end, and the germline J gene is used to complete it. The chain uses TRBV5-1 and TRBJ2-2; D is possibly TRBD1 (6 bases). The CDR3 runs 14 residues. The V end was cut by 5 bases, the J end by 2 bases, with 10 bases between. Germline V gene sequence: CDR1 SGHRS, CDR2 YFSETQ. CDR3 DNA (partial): TGCGCCAGCAGATTAGGGGGAAACACCGGGGAG. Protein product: CASRLGGNTGE. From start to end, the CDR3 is CASRLGGNTGELFF. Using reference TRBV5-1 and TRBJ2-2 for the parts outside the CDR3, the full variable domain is KAGVTQTPRYLIKTRGQQVTLSCSPISGHRSVSWYQQTPGQGLQFLFEYFSETQRNKGNFPGRFSGRQFSNSRSEMNVSTLELGDSALYLCASRLGGNTGELFFGEGSRLTVL.

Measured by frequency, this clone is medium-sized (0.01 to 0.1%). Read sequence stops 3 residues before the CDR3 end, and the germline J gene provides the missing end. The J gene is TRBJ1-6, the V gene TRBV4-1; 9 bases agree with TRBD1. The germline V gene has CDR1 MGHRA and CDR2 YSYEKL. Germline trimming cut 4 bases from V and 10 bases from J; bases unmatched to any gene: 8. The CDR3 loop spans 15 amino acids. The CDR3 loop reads CASSPTGTGLSPLHF. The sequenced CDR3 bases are TGCGCCAGCAGCCCAACCGGGACAGGGTTATCACCC.

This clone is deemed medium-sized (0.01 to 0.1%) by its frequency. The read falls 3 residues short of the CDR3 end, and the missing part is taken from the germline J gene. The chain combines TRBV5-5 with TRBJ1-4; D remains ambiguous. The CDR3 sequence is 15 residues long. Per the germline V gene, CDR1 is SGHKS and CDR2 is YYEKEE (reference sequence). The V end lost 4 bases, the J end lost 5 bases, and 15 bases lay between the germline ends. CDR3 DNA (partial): TGTGCCAGCAGCCGACCGGGGTCCCCCAATGAAAAA. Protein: CASSRPGSPNEK. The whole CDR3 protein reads CASSRPGSPNEKLFF.

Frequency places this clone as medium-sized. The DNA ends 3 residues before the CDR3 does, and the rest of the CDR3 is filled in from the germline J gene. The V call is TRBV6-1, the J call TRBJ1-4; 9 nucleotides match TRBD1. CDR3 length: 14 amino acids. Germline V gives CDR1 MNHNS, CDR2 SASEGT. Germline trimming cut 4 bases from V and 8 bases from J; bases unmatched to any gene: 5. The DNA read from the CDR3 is TGTGCCAGCAGTGGATTGACAGGGGGGGAAAAA. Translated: CASSGLTGGEK. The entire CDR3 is CASSGLTGGEKLFF.

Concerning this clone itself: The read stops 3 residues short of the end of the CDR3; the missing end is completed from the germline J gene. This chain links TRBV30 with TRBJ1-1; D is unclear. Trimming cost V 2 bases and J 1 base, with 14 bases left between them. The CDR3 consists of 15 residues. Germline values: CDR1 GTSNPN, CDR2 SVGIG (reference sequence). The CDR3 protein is CAWSPPSVKNTEAFF. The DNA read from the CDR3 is TGTGCCTGGAGTCCGCCATCAGTTAAGAACACTGAA. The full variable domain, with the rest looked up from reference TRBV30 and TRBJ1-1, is SQTIHQWPATLVQPVGSPLSLECTVEGTSNPNLYWYRQAAGRGLQLLFYSVGIGQISSEVPQNLSASRPQDRQFILSSKKLLLSDSGFYLCAWSPPSVKNTEAFFGQGTRLTVV.

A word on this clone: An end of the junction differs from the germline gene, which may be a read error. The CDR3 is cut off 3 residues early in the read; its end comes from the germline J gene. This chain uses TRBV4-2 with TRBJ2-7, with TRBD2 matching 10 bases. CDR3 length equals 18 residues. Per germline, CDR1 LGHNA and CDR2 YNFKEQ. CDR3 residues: CASSPRASGGWYTYEQYF. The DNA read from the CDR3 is TGCGCCAGCAGCCCCAGGGCTAGCGGGGGTTGGTATACCTACGAG.

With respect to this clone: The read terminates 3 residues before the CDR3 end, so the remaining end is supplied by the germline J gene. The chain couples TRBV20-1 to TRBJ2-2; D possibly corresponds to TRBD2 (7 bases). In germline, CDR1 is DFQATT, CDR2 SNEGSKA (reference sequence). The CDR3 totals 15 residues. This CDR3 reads CSARAGGGINSPLFF. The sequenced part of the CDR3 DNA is TGCAGTGCTAGAGCTGGGGGGGGCATTAATTCACCG.

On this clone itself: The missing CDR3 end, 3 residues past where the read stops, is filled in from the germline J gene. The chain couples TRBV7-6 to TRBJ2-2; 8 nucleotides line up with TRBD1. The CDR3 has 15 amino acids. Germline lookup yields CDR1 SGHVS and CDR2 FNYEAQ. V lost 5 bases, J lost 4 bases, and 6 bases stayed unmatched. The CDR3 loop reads CASSPGGLRTGELFF. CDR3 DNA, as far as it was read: TGTGCCAGCAGCCCAGGGGGCCTTCGCACCGGGGAG.

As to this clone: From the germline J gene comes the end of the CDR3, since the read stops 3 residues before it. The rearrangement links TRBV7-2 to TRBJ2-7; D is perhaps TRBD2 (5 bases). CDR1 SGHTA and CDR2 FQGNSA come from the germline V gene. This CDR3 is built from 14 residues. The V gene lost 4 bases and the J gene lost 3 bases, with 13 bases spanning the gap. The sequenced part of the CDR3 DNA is TGTGCCAGCAGCTCAAGGACTGCTGGCTACGAG. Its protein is CASSSRTAGYE. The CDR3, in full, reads CASSSRTAGYEQYF.

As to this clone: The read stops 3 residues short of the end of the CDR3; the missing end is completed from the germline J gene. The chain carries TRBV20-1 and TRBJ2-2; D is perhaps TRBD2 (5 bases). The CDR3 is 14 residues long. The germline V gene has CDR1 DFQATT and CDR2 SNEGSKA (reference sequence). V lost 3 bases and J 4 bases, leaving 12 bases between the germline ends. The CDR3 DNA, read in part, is TGCAGTGCTAGTCTCCAGCGGACCACCGGGGAG. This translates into CSASLQRTTGE. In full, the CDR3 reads CSASLQRTTGELFF.

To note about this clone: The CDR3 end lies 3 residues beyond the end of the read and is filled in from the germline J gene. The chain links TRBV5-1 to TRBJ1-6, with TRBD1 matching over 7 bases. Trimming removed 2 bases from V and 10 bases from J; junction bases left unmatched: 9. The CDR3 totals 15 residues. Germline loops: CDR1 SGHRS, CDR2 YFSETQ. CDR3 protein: CASSLSDRAGSPLHF. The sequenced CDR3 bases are TGCGCCAGCAGCTTATCCGACAGGGCGGGGTCACCC.

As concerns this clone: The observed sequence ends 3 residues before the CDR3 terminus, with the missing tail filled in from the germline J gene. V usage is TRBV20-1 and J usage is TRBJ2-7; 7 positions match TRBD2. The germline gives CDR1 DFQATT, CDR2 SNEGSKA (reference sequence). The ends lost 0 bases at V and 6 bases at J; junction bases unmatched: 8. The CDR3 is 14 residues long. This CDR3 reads CSAREGLKVGEQYF. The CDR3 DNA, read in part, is TGCAGTGCTAGAGAGGGACTAAAGGTGGGCGAG.

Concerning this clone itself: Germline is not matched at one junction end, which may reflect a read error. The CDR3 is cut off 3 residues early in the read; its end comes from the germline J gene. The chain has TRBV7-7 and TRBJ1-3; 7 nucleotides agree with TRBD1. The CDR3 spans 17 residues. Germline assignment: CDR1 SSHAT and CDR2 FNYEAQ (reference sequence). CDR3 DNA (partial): TGTGCTAGCAGCTTTCCCCCTCGACAGGGAGCTGGAAACACC. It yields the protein CASSFPPRQGAGNT. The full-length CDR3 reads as CASSFPPRQGAGNTIYF.

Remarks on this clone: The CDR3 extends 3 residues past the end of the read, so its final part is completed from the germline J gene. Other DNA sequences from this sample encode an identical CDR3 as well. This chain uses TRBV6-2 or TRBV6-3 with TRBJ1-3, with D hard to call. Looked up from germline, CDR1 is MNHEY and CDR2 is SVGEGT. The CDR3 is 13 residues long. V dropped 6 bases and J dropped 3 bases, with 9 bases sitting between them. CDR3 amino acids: CASRTDLGNTIYF. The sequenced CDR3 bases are TGTGCCAGCAGAACAGATCTTGGAAACACC.

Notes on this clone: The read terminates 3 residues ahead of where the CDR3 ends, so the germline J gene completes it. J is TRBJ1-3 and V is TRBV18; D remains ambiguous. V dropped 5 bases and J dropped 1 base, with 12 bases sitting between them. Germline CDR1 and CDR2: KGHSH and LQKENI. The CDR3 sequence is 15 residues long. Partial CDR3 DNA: TGTGCCAGCTCATCCCTCAGTAAGTCTGGAAACACC. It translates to CASSSLSKSGNT. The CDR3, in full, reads CASSSLSKSGNTIYF.